The 14 T cell receptor beta chains listed next were all sequenced from one sample in a study of cytomegalovirus exposure and HLA in healthy donors (dated by TCRdb to 2015 to 2018). Libraries were made using the immunoSEQ multiplex PCR assay. The multiplex PCR relied on a mix of 60 forward primers for TCR Vbeta segments and 13 reverse primers for TCR Jbeta segments. This is the immuneACCESS table as TCRdb keeps it, with only in-frame sequences that have V and J called. A part of the clones is gone; compared with another copy, unresolved V genes explain less than half, and the rest is unexplained. In all, the sample holds 110,000 to 150,000 clones, and roughly four fifths of those were seen once. Approximately 10% of the sample goes to the ten largest clones. Sequencing was performed on PBMCs. The receptors originated from a woman between 45 and 65 years old in good health and CMV-seropositive.

This clone was seen a single time. The CDR3: CASSTVFQFTDTQYF. The CDR3 coding sequence is TGTGCCAGCAGTACAGTATTCCAATTCACAGATACGCAGTATTTT. This sequence joins TRBV2 and TRBJ2-3; unclear D gene. Germline lookup yields CDR1 SNHLY and CDR2 FYNNEI. This CDR3 is built from 15 residues. The V gene lost 5 bases and the J gene lost 2 bases, with 14 bases spanning the gap.

The genes are TRBV19 and TRBJ2-3, with TRBD1 identical over 8 bases. V trimming: 5 bases; J trimming: 3 bases; junction bases outside the gene matches: 1. The CDR3 covers 13 residues. Germline V lookup: CDR1 LNHDA, CDR2 SQIVND (reference sequence). The CDR3 sequence is CASSDRGTDTQYF. CDR3 nucleotide sequence: TGTGCCAGTAGTGACAGGGGTACAGATACGCAGTATTTT.

The V gene is TRBV10-3, the J gene TRBJ2-5, with TRBD1 matching over 8 bases. Germline trimming cut 3 bases from V and 1 base from J; bases unmatched to any gene: 4. The CDR3 sequence is 15 residues long. Germline assignment: CDR1 ENHRY and CDR2 SYGVKD. CDR3: CAISERTGPQETQYF. In nucleotides, the CDR3 is TGTGCCATCAGTGAAAGGACAGGGCCCCAAGAGACCCAGTACTTC.

This sequence joins TRBV11-2 and TRBJ2-5; maybe TRBD2 (5 bases). Germline V gene sequence: CDR1 SGHAT, CDR2 FQNNGV. This CDR3 comprises 14 residues. Trimming took off 2 bases at V and 4 bases at J, with 11 bases between the two ends. The CDR3 spells CASSLTSAGETQYF. The CDR3 coding sequence is TGTGCCAGCAGCTTAACTTCGGCGGGAGAGACCCAGTACTTC.

The genes are TRBV11-2 and TRBJ2-1; 9 positions agree with TRBD2. J gave up 4 bases and V 5 bases, and 6 bases lay outside the gene matches. This CDR3 is 15 amino acids long. Germline V gene data show CDR1 as SGHAT and CDR2 as FQNNGV. The CDR3 DNA sequence: TGTGCCAGCAGCCTCAGCGGGGGGCAATACAATGAGCAGTTCTTC. It specifies CASSLSGGQYNEQFF.

The V and J genes are TRBV2 and TRBJ1-2; no clear D gene. The CDR3 is 14 amino acids. The germline V and J ends were trimmed by 10 bases and 7 bases, with 22 bases remaining between them. CDR1 is SNHLY, CDR2 FYNNEI, per germline. The DNA of the CDR3 is TGTGCCACCGACGAGACCGGGAGACTTGGTGGCTACACCTTC. Residues: CATDETGRLGGYTF.

V usage is TRBV6-1 and J usage is TRBJ1-5; 9 bases align to TRBD1. The CDR3 length is 14 residues. V lost 7 bases and J lost 4; bases outside the gene matches: 5. Germline values: CDR1 MNHNS, CDR2 SASEGT. DNA of the CDR3: TGTGCCAGCACAGGGACAGGGAGGAATCAGCCCCAGCATTTT. It yields the protein CASTGTGRNQPQHF.

The gene calls are TRBV5-1 and TRBJ2-1, with 9 bases fitting TRBD1. CDR3 length: 15 amino acids. Germline CDR1 is SGHRS and CDR2 is YFSETQ. After removal of 2 bases from V and 7 bases from J, the junction contained 7 bases not matched to a gene. CDR3 amino acids: CASSFYRGPGNEQFF. CDR3 DNA sequence: TGCGCCAGCAGCTTTTACAGGGGGCCGGGGAATGAGCAGTTCTTC.

This clone was picked up a small number of times. The DNA of the CDR3 is TGTGCCAGCAGCTTGTTGAACAGTGCTAACTATGGCTACACCTTC. As protein: CASSLLNSANYGYTF. The gene calls are TRBV7-2 and TRBJ1-2, with D uncertain. Per the germline V gene, CDR1 is SGHTA and CDR2 is FQGNSA. The CDR3 is 15 residues long. The germline V and J ends were trimmed by 3 bases and 0 bases, with 11 bases remaining between them.

This chain links TRBV2 with TRBJ1-2; TRBD1 matches at 9 bases. The length of the CDR3 is 16 residues. Germline V gene lookup returns CDR1 SNHLY and CDR2 FYNNEI. V trimming: 5 bases; J trimming: 2 bases; junction bases outside the gene matches: 9. CDR3 nucleotide sequence: TGTGCCAGCAGTTTTACAGGGGGCTTCCTCAACTATGGCTACACCTTC. This translates into CASSFTGGFLNYGYTF.

This clone was detected only a few times. The chain joins TRBV28 to TRBJ2-7, with D hard to call. CDR3 length: 10 residues. Germline values: CDR1 MDHEN, CDR2 SYDVKM. V dropped 5 bases and J dropped 3 bases, with 2 bases sitting between them. CDR3 protein: CASSRYEQYF. CDR3 DNA: TGTGCCAGCAGTCGCTACGAGCAGTACTTC.

The rearrangement uses TRBV19 and TRBJ2-7, with 8 bases matching TRBD1. CDR1 is LNHDA, CDR2 SQIVND, per germline (reference sequence). J was trimmed by 3 bases and V by 5 bases; bases with no gene match: 9. This CDR3 contains 15 residues. Here the CDR3 reads CASSWADREHYEQYF. As DNA, the CDR3 is TGTGCCAGTAGTTGGGCGGACAGGGAGCACTACGAGCAGTACTTC. Complete variable domain (other parts from reference TRBV19 and TRBJ2-7): DGGITQSPKYLFRKEGQNVTLSCEQNLNHDAMYWYRQDPGQGLRLIYYSQIVNDFQKGDIAEGYSVSREKKESFPLTVTSAQKNPTAFYLCASSWADREHYEQYFGPGTRLTVT.

The V and J genes are TRBV28 and TRBJ1-6; 8 nucleotides agree with TRBD1. Germline V gives CDR1 MDHEN, CDR2 SYDVKM. The CDR3 runs 16 residues. The V and J ends lost 3 bases and 4 bases, in that order; junction bases with no gene match: 5. The CDR3 DNA is TGTGCCAGCAGTTTCACAGGGGGTCCTTATAATTCACCCCTCCACTTT. It encodes CASSFTGGPYNSPLHF.

The V call is TRBV27, the J call TRBJ2-2; 12 bases map to TRBD2. There are 16 residues in the CDR3. Trimming cost V 4 bases and J 3 bases; bases outside gene matches: 3. Per germline, CDR1 MNHEY and CDR2 SMNVEV (reference sequence). The CDR3 DNA is TGTGCCAGCAGTTGGACTAGCGGGGAGTACACCGGGGAGCTGTTTTTT. Translating it yields CASSWTSGEYTGELFF.